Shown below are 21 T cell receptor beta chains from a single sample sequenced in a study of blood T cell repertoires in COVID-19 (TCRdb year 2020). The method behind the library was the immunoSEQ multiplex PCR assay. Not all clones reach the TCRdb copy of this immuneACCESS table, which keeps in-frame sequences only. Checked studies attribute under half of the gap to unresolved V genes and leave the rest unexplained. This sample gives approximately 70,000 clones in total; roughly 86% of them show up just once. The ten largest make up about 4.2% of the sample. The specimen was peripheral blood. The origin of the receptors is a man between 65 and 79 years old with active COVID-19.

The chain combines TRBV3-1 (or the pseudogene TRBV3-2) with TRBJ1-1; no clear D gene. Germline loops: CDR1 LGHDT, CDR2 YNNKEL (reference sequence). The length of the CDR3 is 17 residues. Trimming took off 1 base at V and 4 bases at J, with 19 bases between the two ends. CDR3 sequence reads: CASSQAGRTYAGTEAFF. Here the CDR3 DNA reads TGTGCCAGCAGCCAAGCCGGACGCACGTACGCGGGCACTGAAGCTTTCTTT.

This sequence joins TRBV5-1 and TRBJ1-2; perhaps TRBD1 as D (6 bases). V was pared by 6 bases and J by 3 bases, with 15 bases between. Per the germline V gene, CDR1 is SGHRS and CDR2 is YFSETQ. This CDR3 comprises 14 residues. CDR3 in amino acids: CASTTGGAHYGYTF. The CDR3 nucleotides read TGCGCCAGCACTACCGGGGGGGCCCACTATGGCTACACCTTC.

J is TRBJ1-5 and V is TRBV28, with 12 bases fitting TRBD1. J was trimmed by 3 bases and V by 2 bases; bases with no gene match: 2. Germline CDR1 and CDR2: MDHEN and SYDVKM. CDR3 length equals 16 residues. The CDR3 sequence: CASSLGDRGPNQPQHF. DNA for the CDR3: TGTGCCAGCAGTTTAGGGGACAGGGGGCCCAATCAGCCCCAGCATTTT. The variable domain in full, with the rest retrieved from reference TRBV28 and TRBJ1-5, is DVKVTQSSRYLVKRTGEKVFLECVQDMDHENMFWYRQDPGLGLRLIYFSYDVKMKEKGDIPEGYSVSREKKERFSLILESASTNQTSMYLCASSLGDRGPNQPQHFGDGTRLSIL.

The CDR3 loop reads CAARDRGGLEQFF. The CDR3 DNA sequence: TGTGCCGCCAGGGACAGGGGGGGTTTGGAGCAGTTCTTC. This chain uses TRBV28 with TRBJ2-1, with 11 bases fitting TRBD1. V dropped 11 bases and J dropped 10; count of bases not matched to a gene: 10. Germline lookup yields CDR1 MDHEN and CDR2 SYDVKM. The CDR3 runs 13 residues.

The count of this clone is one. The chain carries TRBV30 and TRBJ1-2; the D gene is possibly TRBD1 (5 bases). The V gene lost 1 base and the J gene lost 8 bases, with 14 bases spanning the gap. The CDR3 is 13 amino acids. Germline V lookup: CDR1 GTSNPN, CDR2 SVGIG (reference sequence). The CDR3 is CAWSGIDSSGYTF. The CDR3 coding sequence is TGTGCCTGGAGTGGGATCGACAGCTCAGGCTACACCTTC.

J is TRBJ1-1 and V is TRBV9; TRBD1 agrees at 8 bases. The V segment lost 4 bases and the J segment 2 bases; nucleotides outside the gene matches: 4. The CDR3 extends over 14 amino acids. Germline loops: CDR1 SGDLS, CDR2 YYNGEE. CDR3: CASSRGQANTEAFF. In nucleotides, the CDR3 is TGTGCCAGCAGCCGGGGACAGGCCAACACTGAAGCTTTCTTT.

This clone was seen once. The CDR3 nucleotides are TGTGCCAGTAGTATAGGGACTAGCCAGTCAGACGAGCAGTACTTC. This codes for CASSIGTSQSDEQYF. V is TRBV19 and J is TRBJ2-7, with TRBD2 matching over 8 bases. CDR1 LNHDA and CDR2 SQIVND come from the germline V gene (reference sequence). The CDR3 is 15 residues long. J lost 5 bases, V lost 1 base, and 7 bases had no gene match.

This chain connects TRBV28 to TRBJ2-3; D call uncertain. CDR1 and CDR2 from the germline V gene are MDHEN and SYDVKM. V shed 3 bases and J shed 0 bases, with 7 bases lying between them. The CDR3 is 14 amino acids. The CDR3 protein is CASSFPTSTDTQYF. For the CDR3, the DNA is TGTGCCAGCAGTTTCCCCACTAGCACAGATACGCAGTATTTT.

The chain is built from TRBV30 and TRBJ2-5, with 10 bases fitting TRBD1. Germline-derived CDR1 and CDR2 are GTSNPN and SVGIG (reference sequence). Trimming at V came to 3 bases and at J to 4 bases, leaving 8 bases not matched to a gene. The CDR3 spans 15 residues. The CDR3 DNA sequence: TGTGCCTGGAGCGGGACAGGGGTTTGGGGAGAGACCCAGTACTTC. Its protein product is CAWSGTGVWGETQYF.

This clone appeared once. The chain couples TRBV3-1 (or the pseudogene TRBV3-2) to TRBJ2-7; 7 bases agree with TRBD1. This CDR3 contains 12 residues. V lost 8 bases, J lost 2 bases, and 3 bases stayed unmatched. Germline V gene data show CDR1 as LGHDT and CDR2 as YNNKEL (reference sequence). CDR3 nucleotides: TGTGCCAGCCTAAGGGGGCCCTACGAGCAGTACTTC. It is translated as CASLRGPYEQYF.

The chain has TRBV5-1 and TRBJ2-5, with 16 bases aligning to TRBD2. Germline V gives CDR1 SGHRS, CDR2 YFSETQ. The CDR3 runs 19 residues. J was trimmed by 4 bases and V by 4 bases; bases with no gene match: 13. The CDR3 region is CASSNGGLAGGYPGETQYF. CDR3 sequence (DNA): TGCGCCAGCAGCAACGGGGGACTAGCGGGAGGGTACCCGGGAGAGACCCAGTACTTC. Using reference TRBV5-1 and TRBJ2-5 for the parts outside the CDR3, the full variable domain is KAGVTQTPRYLIKTRGQQVTLSCSPISGHRSVSWYQQTPGQGLQFLFEYFSETQRNKGNFPGRFSGRQFSNSRSEMNVSTLELGDSALYLCASSNGGLAGGYPGETQYFGPGTRLLVL.

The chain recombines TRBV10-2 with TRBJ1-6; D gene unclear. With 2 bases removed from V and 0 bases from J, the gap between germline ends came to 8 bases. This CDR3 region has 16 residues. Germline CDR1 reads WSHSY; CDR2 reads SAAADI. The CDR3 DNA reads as TGCGCCAGCAGTGAGGGCAGAAGCTCCTATAATTCACCCCTCCACTTT. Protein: CASSEGRSSYNSPLHF.

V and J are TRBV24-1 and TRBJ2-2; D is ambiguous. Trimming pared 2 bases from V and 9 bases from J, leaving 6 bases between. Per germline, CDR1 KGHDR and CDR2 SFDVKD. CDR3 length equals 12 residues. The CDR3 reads CATSDSARELFF. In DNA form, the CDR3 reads TGTGCCACCAGTGATTCCGCGCGGGAGCTGTTTTTT.

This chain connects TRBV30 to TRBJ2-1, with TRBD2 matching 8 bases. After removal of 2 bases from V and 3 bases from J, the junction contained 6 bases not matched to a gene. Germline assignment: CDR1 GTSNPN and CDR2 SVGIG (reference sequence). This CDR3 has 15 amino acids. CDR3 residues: CAWSRTSPNYNEQFF. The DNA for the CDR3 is TGTGCCTGGAGTAGGACTAGCCCAAACTACAATGAGCAGTTCTTC. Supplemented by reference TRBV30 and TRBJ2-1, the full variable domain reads SQTIHQWPATLVQPVGSPLSLECTVEGTSNPNLYWYRQAAGRGLQLLFYSVGIGQISSEVPQNLSASRPQDRQFILSSKKLLLSDSGFYLCAWSRTSPNYNEQFFGPGTRLTVL.

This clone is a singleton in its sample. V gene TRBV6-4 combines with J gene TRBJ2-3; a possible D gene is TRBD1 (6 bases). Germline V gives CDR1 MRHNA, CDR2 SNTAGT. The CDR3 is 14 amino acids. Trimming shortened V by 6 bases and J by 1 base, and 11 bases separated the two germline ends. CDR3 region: CASSTKGGTDTQYF. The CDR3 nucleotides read TGTGCCAGCAGCACGAAGGGGGGCACAGATACGCAGTATTTT.

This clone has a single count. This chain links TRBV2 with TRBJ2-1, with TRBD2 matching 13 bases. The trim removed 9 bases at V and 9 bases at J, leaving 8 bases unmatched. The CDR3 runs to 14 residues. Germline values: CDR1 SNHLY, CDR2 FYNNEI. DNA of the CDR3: TGTGCCAGAACGACTAGCGGGAGGTCCGGTGAGCAGTTCTTC. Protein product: CARTTSGRSGEQFF.

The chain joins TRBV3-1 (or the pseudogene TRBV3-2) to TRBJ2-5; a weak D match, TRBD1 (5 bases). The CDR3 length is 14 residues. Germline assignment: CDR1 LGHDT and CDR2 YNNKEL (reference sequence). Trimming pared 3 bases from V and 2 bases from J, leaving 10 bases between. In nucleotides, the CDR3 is TGTGCCAGCAGCCAGGGGCCGTTACAAGAGACCCAGTACTTC. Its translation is CASSQGPLQETQYF.

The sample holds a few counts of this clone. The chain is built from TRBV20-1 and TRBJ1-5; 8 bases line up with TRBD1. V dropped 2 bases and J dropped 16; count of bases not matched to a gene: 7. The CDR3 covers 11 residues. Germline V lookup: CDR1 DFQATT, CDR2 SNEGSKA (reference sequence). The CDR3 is CSARLGDRGHF. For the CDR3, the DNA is TGCAGTGCTAGATTGGGAGACAGGGGCCATTTT.

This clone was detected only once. The CDR3 protein is CATSREAGANSPLHF. The CDR3 DNA sequence: TGTGCCACCAGCAGAGAGGCAGGGGCCAATTCACCCCTCCACTTT. V usage is TRBV15 and J usage is TRBJ1-6; the D gene is possibly TRBD1 (6 bases). Germline assignment: CDR1 LNHNV and CDR2 YYDKDF (reference sequence). The CDR3 loop spans 15 amino acids. V was trimmed by 0 bases and J by 7 bases, leaving 10 bases between them.

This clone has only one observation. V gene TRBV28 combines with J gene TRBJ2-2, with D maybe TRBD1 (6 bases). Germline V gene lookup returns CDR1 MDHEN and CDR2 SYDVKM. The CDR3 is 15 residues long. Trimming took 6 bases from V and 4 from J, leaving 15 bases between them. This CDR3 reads CASSLMGAGTGELFF. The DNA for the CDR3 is TGTGCCAGCAGCCTAATGGGGGCGGGCACCGGGGAGCTGTTTTTT.

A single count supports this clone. The CDR3 DNA reads TGCAGCGTGAGGGGACGGGGACTAGCGGACAATGAGCAGTTCTTC. Translation: CSVRGRGLADNEQFF. This chain connects TRBV29-1 to TRBJ2-1; 11 bases match TRBD2. Trimming cost V 6 bases and J 5 bases; bases outside gene matches: 9. CDR1 and CDR2 (germline): SQVTM, ANQGSEA. This CDR3 is built from 15 residues.